This T cell receptor (beta chain) was documented in a study of OX40 agonist ivuxolimab in advanced cancers. Study-level information: Mean age around 60 years, range roughly 20 to 85; approximately 80% male. Study conclusions and caveats: CD8+ T cells (on average) carried more expanded clones than CD4+ T cells.

CDR1 and CDR2 from the germline V gene are PRHDT and FYEKMQ (reference sequence). The CDR3 contains 17 residues. Trimming took off 4 bases at V and 4 bases at J, with 22 bases between the two ends. Details on this clone: The antigen is undetermined.

Sequencing was performed with immunoSEQ multiplex PCR; in TCRdb, only in-frame clones are kept and a portion is missing. Of fewer than 80,000 clones in the sample, 85% to 90% are singletons; the top ten hold around 6.5%. V gene TRBV13 combines with J gene TRBJ1-1; a weak D match, TRBD1 (5 bases). The material was CD4+ or CD8+ T cells sorted from blood, obtained in a trial of the OX40 agonist ivuxolimab. The TCR comes from an adult with an advanced solid tumor such as melanoma, head and neck, liver or kidney cancer. The CDR3: CASSYTASRDRSTEAFF. The CDR3 DNA sequence: TGTGCCAGCAGCTATACCGCGTCCAGGGACCGGAGCACTGAAGCTTTCTTT.